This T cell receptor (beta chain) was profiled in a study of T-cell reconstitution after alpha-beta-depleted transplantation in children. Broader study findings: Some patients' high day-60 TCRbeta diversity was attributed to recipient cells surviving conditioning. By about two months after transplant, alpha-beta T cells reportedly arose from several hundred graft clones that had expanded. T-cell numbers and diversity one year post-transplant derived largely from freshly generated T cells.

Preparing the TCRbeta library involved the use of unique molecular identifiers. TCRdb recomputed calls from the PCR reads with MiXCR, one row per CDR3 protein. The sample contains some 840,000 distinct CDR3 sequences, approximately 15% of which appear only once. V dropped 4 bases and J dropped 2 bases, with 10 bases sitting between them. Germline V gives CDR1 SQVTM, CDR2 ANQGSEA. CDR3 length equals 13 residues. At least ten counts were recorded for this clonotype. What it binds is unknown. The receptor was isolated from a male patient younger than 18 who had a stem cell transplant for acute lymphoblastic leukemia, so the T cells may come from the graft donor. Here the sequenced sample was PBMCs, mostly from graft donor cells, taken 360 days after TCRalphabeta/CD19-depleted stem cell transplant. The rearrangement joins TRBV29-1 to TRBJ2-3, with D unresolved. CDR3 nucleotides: TGCAGCGTTGTGAGGCCCTACACAGATACGCAGTATTTT. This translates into CSVVRPYTDTQYF.